Below, 11 T cell receptor beta chains from the same sample are listed, as sequenced in a study of OX40 agonist ivuxolimab in advanced cancers. Clones were sequenced by immunoSEQ multiplex PCR, and TCRdb holds only the in-frame ones, with some missing. Here the sample spans about 70,000 clones, 75% to 90% being singletons. The sequences come from CD4+ or CD8+ T cells sorted from blood, collected in a trial of the OX40 agonist ivuxolimab. The source is an adult with an advanced solid tumor such as melanoma, head and neck, liver or kidney cancer.

The chain is built from TRBV27 and TRBJ2-1; D not certain. This CDR3 is built from 15 residues. Germline V lookup: CDR1 MNHEY, CDR2 SMNVEV (reference sequence). The V and J ends lost 4 bases and 3 bases respectively, with 13 bases between them. The CDR3 region has the DNA TGTGCCAGCAGTTCCCCGGCCCGAAGCTACAATGAGCAGTTCTTC. It is translated as CASSSPARSYNEQFF.

The rearrangement joins TRBV7-2 to TRBJ2-3; D is ambiguous. V lost 5 bases and J lost 2, with 8 bases in between. Germline loops: CDR1 SGHTA, CDR2 FQGNSA. The CDR3 is 13 residues long. In nucleotides, the CDR3 is TGTGCCAGCAGCCCCAGGTTCACAGATACGCAGTATTTT. Translated: CASSPRFTDTQYF. The whole variable domain, remainder taken from reference TRBV7-2 and TRBJ2-3, is GAGVSQSPSNKVTEKGKDVELRCDPISGHTALYWYRQSLGQGLEFLIYFQGNSAPDKSGLPSDRFSAERTGGSVSTLTIQRTQQEDSAVYLCASSPRFTDTQYFGPGTRLTVL.

This rearrangement joins TRBV5-4 to TRBJ2-7; D possibly corresponds to TRBD2 (5 bases). The CDR3 loop spans 13 amino acids. Trimming removed 2 bases at V and 4 bases at J, with 10 bases between. From germline, CDR1 is SGHNT and CDR2 YYREEE (reference sequence). The CDR3 is CASSLTGSYEQYF. CDR3 nucleotide sequence: TGTGCCAGCAGCTTAACGGGGTCGTACGAGCAGTACTTC.

V gene TRBV11-2 combines with J gene TRBJ2-3; D remains ambiguous. V was cut by 5 bases and J by 2 bases, with 17 bases left in between. The germline V gene encodes CDR1 SGHAT and CDR2 FQNNGV. The CDR3 is made up of 16 amino acids. The CDR3 DNA is TGTGCCAGCAGCAGCAGAGGTGGGGTGGACACAGATACGCAGTATTTT. This codes for CASSSRGGVDTDTQYF.

The chain uses TRBV2 and TRBJ1-2; no clear D gene. V was cut by 7 bases and J by 8 bases, with 14 bases left in between. Germline loops: CDR1 SNHLY, CDR2 FYNNEI. CDR3 length equals 12 residues. CDR3 DNA: TGTGCCAGCAAGGGATGGGGAACGGGCTACACCTTC. Translated: CASKGWGTGYTF.

The rearrangement joins TRBV11-3 to TRBJ1-1, with TRBD1 matching over 7 bases. The CDR3 has 16 amino acids. The V and J ends lost 1 base and 0 bases, in that order; junction bases with no gene match: 5. The germline CDR1 and CDR2 sequences are SGHNT and YENEEA. CDR3 residues: CASSLAPTGMNTEAFF. DNA for the CDR3: TGTGCCAGCAGCTTAGCTCCGACAGGGATGAACACTGAAGCTTTCTTT.

The V gene is TRBV6-6, the J gene TRBJ1-5, with 9 bases fitting TRBD1. The V and J ends lost 5 bases and 5 bases, in that order; junction bases with no gene match: 7. The CDR3 extends over 15 amino acids. In germline, CDR1 is MNHNY, CDR2 SVGAGI (reference sequence). CDR3 nucleotides: TGTGCCAGCAGTATGACAGGGGGAATGTATCAGCCCCAGCATTTT. Residues: CASSMTGGMYQPQHF.

The V and J genes are TRBV6-1 and TRBJ2-5; D gene uncertain. V was clipped by 4 bases and J by 0 bases, with 15 bases between them. The CDR3 totals 16 residues. Germline CDR1 and CDR2: MNHNS and SASEGT. The CDR3 DNA reads as TGTGCCAGCAGTGCGAGGTCAGTTATATACCAAGAGACCCAGTACTTC. Amino acids: CASSARSVIYQETQYF.

The rearrangement uses TRBV20-1 and TRBJ2-7, with D hard to call. V was trimmed by 7 bases and J by 6 bases, leaving 13 bases between them. The CDR3 extends over 11 amino acids. Germline V gene sequence: CDR1 DFQATT, CDR2 SNEGSKA (reference sequence). The CDR3 region is CSGTRSSEQYF. The CDR3 DNA follows: TGCAGTGGAACAAGATCGAGCGAGCAGTACTTC.

This rearrangement joins TRBV5-6 to TRBJ2-3; TRBD1 matches at 10 bases. This CDR3 contains 16 residues. Germline loops: CDR1 SGHDT, CDR2 YYEEEE. V shed 4 bases and J 5 bases; nucleotides not matched to a gene: 10. Here the CDR3 reads CASSTPRQGAGDTQYF. CDR3 DNA: TGTGCCAGCAGCACCCCGAGACAGGGGGCCGGAGATACGCAGTATTTT.

CDR3 in amino acids: CATSRDPPDTEAFF. CDR3 sequence (DNA): TGTGCCACCAGCAGAGATCCCCCGGACACTGAAGCTTTCTTT. This chain links TRBV15 with TRBJ1-1; the D is unclear. Germline values: CDR1 LNHNV, CDR2 YYDKDF (reference sequence). The CDR3 runs to 14 residues. V lost 0 bases and J 3 bases, leaving 8 bases between the germline ends. Looking up the rest from reference TRBV15 and TRBJ1-1 gives the full variable domain: DAMVIQNPRYQVTQFGKPVTLSCSQTLNHNVMYWYQQKSSQAPKLLFHYYDKDFNNEADTPDNFQSRRPNTSFCFLDIRSPGLGDTAMYLCATSRDPPDTEAFFGQGTRLTVV.